This is a list of T cell receptor beta chains from one sample in a study of beta chain features in type 1 diabetes. The method was immunoSEQ multiplex PCR; TCRdb's version includes in-frame clones alone and lacks a portion of them. The sample contains 110,000 to 150,000 clones, about 7% of which appear only once. The sample taken for sequencing was central memory CD4+ T cells from blood. Receptors were obtained from a woman aged 25 to 39 in good health. Both conserved end residues are part of each CDR3. A D gene is named only where the DNA matches it firmly. Clone size, where shown, is once, few, many, or a class for clones that have expanded.

d_gene	abundance	len	v_gene	j_gene	CDR3nt	CDR3aa
.	.	14	TRBV7-2	TRBJ2-7	TGTGCCAGCAGCTTAAACCAGGACAGCTACGAGCAGTACTTC	CASSLNQDSYEQYF
.	.	15	TRBV7-2	TRBJ1-1	TGTGCCAGCAGCTCCTACAGGATCAGGGCCACTGAAGCTTTCTTT	CASSSYRIRATEAFF
.	few	14	TRBV6-5	TRBJ2-7	TGTGCCAGCAGGCCGTGGGAGAGGACCTACGAGCAGTACTTC	CASRPWERTYEQYF
.	.	12	TRBV7-6	TRBJ2-7	TGTGCCAGCAGCCCAGACTACTACGAGCAGTACTTC	CASSPDYYEQYF
.	few	14	TRBV5-1	TRBJ2-3	TGCGCCAGCAGCCCGGGAAGGGCCACAGATACGCAGTATTTT	CASSPGRATDTQYF
TRBD2	many	17	TRBV7-9	TRBJ2-5	TGTGCCAGCAGCTCCCCCGGGACTAGCGGGAGTCGAGAGACCCAGTACTTC	CASSSPGTSGSRETQYF
.	few	14	TRBV5-1	TRBJ1-2	TGCGCCAGCAGCTTGGTACGCGATGGCTATGGCTACACCTTC	CASSLVRDGYGYTF
TRBD1	.	16	TRBV4-3	TRBJ2-3	TGCGCCAGCAGCCCAGGTCGACAGGGGACCACAGATACGCAGTATTTT	CASSPGRQGTTDTQYF
TRBD2	few	16	TRBV28	TRBJ2-5	TGTGCCAGCAGTTTACGCGGACTAGCGGGAGGGGAGACCCAGTACTTC	CASSLRGLAGGETQYF
TRBD1	.	16	TRBV11-2	TRBJ1-2	TGTGCCAGCAGCTTAGGGACAGGGGGCAATACGTTGGACTACACCTTC	CASSLGTGGNTLDYTF
TRBD2	few	16	TRBV6-5	TRBJ2-3	TGTGCCAGCAGTTACGGGACTAGCAGATCCACAGATACGCAGTATTTT	CASSYGTSRSTDTQYF
TRBD2	.	17	TRBV5-4	TRBJ2-2	TGTGCCAGCAGCCGGACTAGCGCGGGAGTAGGGACCGGGGAGCTGTTTTTT	CASSRTSAGVGTGELFF
TRBD1	few	17	TRBV28	TRBJ2-4	TGTGCCAGCAGTCATCCGGGACAGGGTATAGCCAAAAACATTCAGTACTTC	CASSHPGQGIAKNIQYF
TRBD2	.	16	TRBV11-1	TRBJ2-3	TGTGCCAGCAGCTTACTTCGCGGGAGGGGCACAGATACGCAGTATTTT	CASSLLRGRGTDTQYF
.	few	13	TRBV29-1	TRBJ1-1	TGCAGCGTTGAGTTGGCTGTTAACACTGAAGCTTTCTTT	CSVELAVNTEAFF
TRBD2	many	12	TRBV6-6	TRBJ2-1	TGTGCCAGCAGTAAGGGACTAGCGGAGCAGTTCTTC	CASSKGLAEQFF
TRBD1	few	15	TRBV19	TRBJ2-5	TGTGCCAGTAGGGCGCCGGGACAGGGAGAAGAGACCCAGTACTTC	CASRAPGQGEETQYF
.	.	12	TRBV28	TRBJ2-7	TGTGCCAGCAGTCACAGTAACTACGAGCAGTACTTC	CASSHSNYEQYF
TRBD2	.	17	TRBV11-2	TRBJ2-3	TGTGCCAGCAGCTTATCGACTAGCGGGAGGGCCATGGATACGCAGTATTTT	CASSLSTSGRAMDTQYF
TRBD2	many	14	TRBV5-1	TRBJ2-1	TGCGCCAGCAGCCCACCGACTAGCTCAAATGAGCAGTTCTTC	CASSPPTSSNEQFF
.	few	13	TRBV28	TRBJ1-2	TGTGCCAGCAGTTCAAAGGAGATCTATGGCTACACCTTC	CASSSKEIYGYTF
TRBD2	few	15	TRBV2	TRBJ2-3	TGTGCCAGCAGTGCGACTAGCGGTGACACAGATACGCAGTATTTT	CASSATSGDTDTQYF
.	few	13	TRBV6-1	TRBJ1-1	TGTGCCAGCAGACAGAATTCAGCCACTGAAGCTTTCTTT	CASRQNSATEAFF
TRBD2	few	16	TRBV7-2	TRBJ2-1	TGTGCCAGCAGCTTAGCGCCAGCGGGATCCTACAATGAGCAGTTCTTC	CASSLAPAGSYNEQFF
TRBD2	many	16	TRBV6-6	TRBJ2-1	TGTGCCAGCAGTTCTCCTTTAGCGGGAGGGAGGAATGAGCAGTTCTTC	CASSSPLAGGRNEQFF
.	many	14	TRBV29-1	TRBJ2-1	TGCAGCGTTGTCAGGGGCATCGGTACCAATGAGCAGTTCTTC	CSVVRGIGTNEQFF
TRBD1	few	14	TRBV4-2	TRBJ2-5	TGTGCCAGCAGCCCGTGGGACAGCCAAGAGACCCAGTACTTC	CASSPWDSQETQYF
.	many	12	TRBV21-1	TRBJ2-1	TGTGCCAGCAGCAAAGTTGGTCCAGGGGAGTTCTTC	CASSKVGPGEFF
TRBD1	.	16	TRBV7-2	TRBJ2-7	TGTGCCAGCAGCTCCATAGGCCGGACAGGTGCCTACGAGCAGTACTTC	CASSSIGRTGAYEQYF
.	.	13	TRBV5-1	TRBJ1-5	TGCGCCAGCAGCTTCGGTGATAATCAGCCCCAGCATTTT	CASSFGDNQPQHF
TRBD2	many	13	TRBV29-1	TRBJ2-5	TGCAGCGTTGAACCTAGCGGGAAGGAGACCCAGTACTTC	CSVEPSGKETQYF
TRBD1	.	14	TRBV6-5	TRBJ1-2	TGTGCCAGCACCTATGACAGGGGGCTGAGTGGCTACACCTTC	CASTYDRGLSGYTF
TRBD2	.	17	TRBV4-3	TRBJ2-7	TGCGCCAGCAGCCAAGATCGTGGCGGGAGTTATAGGGACGAGCAGTACTTC	CASSQDRGGSYRDEQYF